The clone carrying this TCR beta chain came up a few times. The sample is drawn from a study of OX40 agonist ivuxolimab in advanced cancers. The data were produced by immunoSEQ multiplex PCR, yet TCRdb's version contains in-frame clones alone and is incomplete. The profile shows 65,000 to 75,000 clones, 85% to 90% of them singletons. The origin of this receptor is an adult with an advanced solid tumor such as melanoma, head and neck, liver or kidney cancer. Specimen: CD4+ or CD8+ T cells sorted from blood, collected in a trial of the OX40 agonist ivuxolimab.

CDR3 coding DNA: TGTGCCAGCACCTCTCGACAGGGCTCCTACGAGCAGTACTTC. It encodes CASTSRQGSYEQYF. The chain recombines TRBV6-6 with TRBJ2-7, with TRBD1 matching 7 bases. The CDR3 has 14 amino acids. Germline loops: CDR1 MNHNY, CDR2 SVGAGI (reference sequence). The ends lost 7 bases at V and 0 bases at J; junction bases unmatched: 6.